There are many counts of the clone carrying this T cell receptor beta chain. Its specificity is unknown. This record belongs to a study of T cells in Graves' hyperthyroidism and ophthalmopathy. The J segment lost 3 bases and the V segment lost 3 bases, leaving 12 bases of the junction unmatched. The CDR3 contains 17 residues. Germline loops: CDR1 MGHRA, CDR2 YSYEKL. Uncontrolled infection, other autoimmune disease, pregnancy or lactation disqualified patients from enrolment. Together with thyroid ultrasound, orbital computed tomography, serum thyroxine and TRAb, clinical symptoms were used for diagnoses. RNA transcripts yielded amplified TCR beta CDR3 regions. RT-PCR in the first round (using the HTBI primer set) targeted the TCR CDR3. MiXCR was run by TCRdb on the multiplex PCR reads, yielding one entry per CDR3 protein. The sample lists about 160,000 distinct CDR3 sequences; just under 9.5% were seen once.

Whole-study results and caveats: Most expanded thyroid clonotypes above 0.001 also appeared in blood. A model built on 13 V-J features separated ophthalmopathy from stable hyperthyroidism.

The sequencing input was blood. The receptor was derived from a woman between 18 and 30 years old with Graves' hyperthyroidism that later progressed to Graves' ophthalmopathy. This rearrangement joins TRBV4-1 to TRBJ1-2; 8 bases map to TRBD1. The CDR3: CASSHPSNRGSDYGYTF. The CDR3 coding sequence is TGCGCCAGCAGCCACCCATCCAACAGGGGGAGTGACTATGGCTACACCTTC.